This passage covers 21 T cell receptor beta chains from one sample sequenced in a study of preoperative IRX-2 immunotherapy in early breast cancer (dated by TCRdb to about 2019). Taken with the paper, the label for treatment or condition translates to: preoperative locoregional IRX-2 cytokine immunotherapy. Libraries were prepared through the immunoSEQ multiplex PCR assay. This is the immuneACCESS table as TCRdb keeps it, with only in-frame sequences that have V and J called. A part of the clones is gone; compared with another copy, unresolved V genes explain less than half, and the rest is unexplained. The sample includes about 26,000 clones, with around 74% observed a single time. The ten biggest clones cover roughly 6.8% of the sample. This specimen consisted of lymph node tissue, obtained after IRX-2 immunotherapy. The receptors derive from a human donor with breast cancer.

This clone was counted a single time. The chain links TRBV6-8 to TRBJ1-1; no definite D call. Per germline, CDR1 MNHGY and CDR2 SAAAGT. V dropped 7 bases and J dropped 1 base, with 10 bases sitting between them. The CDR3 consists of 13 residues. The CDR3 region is CASMAGPNTEAFF. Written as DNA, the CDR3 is TGTGCCAGCATGGCCGGACCGAACACTGAAGCTTTCTTT.

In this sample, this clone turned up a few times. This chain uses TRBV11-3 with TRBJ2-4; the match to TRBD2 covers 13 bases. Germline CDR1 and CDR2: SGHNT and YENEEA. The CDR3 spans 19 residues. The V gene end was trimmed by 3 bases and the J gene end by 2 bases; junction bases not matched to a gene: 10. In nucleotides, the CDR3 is TGTGCCAGCAGCTTCACTACTAGCGGGAGGGCCGGTTCCAAAAACATTCAGTACTTC. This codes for CASSFTTSGRAGSKNIQYF.

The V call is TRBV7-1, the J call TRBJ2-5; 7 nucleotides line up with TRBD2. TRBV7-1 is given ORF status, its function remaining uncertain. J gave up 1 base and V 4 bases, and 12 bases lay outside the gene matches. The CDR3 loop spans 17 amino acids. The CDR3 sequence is CASSFEVAGVTQETQYF. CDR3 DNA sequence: TGTGCCAGCAGCTTCGAGGTCGCGGGAGTGACCCAAGAGACCCAGTACTTC.

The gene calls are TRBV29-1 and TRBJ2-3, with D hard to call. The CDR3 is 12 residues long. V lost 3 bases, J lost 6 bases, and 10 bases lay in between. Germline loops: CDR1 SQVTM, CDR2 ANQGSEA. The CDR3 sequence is CSVDPMMDTQYF. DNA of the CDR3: TGCAGCGTTGATCCTATGATGGATACGCAGTATTTT.

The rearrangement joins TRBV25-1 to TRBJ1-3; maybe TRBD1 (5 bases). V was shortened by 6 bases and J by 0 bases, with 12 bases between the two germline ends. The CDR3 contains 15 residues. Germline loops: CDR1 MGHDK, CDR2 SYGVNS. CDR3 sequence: CASRKTEYSGNTIYF. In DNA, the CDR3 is TGTGCCAGCAGAAAGACAGAATACTCTGGAAACACCATATATTTT.

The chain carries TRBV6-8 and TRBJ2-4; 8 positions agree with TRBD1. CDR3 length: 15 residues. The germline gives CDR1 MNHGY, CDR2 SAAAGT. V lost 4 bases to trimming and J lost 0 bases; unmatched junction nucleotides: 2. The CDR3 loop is CASSSDRGAKNIQYF. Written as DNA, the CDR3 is TGTGCCAGCAGTTCCGACAGGGGAGCCAAAAACATTCAGTACTTC.

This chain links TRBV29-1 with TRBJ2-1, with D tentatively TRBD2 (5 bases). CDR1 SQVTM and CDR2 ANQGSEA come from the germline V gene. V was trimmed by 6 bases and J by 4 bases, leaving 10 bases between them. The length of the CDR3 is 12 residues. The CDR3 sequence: CSVGAEYNEQFF. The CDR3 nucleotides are TGCAGCGTGGGAGCGGAGTACAATGAGCAGTTCTTC.

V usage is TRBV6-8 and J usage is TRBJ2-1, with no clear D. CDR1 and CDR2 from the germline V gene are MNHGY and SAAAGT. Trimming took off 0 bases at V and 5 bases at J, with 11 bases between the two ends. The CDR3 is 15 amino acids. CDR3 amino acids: CASSYSAGTNNEQFF. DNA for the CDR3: TGTGCCAGCAGTTACTCTGCCGGAACCAACAATGAGCAGTTCTTC.

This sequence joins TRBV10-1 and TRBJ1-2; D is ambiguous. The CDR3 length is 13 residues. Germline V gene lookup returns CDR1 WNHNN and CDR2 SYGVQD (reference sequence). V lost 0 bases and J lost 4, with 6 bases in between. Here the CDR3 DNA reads TGCGCCAGCAGTGAGTCCAGAGGCTATGGCTACACCTTC. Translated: CASSESRGYGYTF.

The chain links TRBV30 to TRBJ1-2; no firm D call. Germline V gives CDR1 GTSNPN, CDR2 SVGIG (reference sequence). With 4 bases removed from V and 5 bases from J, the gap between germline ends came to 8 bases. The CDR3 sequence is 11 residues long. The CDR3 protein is CAWTGGYGYTF. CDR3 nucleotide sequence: TGTGCCTGGACGGGTGGGTATGGCTACACCTTC.

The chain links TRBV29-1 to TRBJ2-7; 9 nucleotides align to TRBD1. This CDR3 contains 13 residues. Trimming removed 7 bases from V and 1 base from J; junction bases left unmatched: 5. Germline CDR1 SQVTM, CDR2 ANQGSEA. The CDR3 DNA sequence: TGCAGCGCCTCACAGGGGGCGTCCTACGAGCAGTACTTC. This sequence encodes CSASQGASYEQYF.

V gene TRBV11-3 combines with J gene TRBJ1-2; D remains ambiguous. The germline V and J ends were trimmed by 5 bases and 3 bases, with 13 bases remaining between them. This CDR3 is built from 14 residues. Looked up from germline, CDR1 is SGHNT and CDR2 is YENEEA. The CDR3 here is CASSHGPSDYGYTF. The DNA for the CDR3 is TGTGCCAGCAGCCACGGCCCCTCTGACTATGGCTACACCTTC.

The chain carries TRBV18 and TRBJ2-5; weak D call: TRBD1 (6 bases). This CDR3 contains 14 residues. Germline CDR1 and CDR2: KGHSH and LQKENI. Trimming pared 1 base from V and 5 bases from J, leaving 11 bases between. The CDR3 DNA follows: TGTGCCAGCTCACCACAGGGGGAAGGGGAGACCCAGTACTTC. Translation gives CASSPQGEGETQYF.

CDR3 sequence (DNA): TGTGCCAGCAGTTCCTTGGCGGGTAGCTACAATGAGCAGTTCTTC. This encodes CASSSLAGSYNEQFF. The rearrangement links TRBV6-8 to TRBJ2-1; the D gene is possibly TRBD2 (5 bases). The CDR3 length is 15 residues. V dropped 4 bases and J dropped 3 bases, with 13 bases sitting between them. Germline CDR1 reads MNHGY; CDR2 reads SAAAGT.

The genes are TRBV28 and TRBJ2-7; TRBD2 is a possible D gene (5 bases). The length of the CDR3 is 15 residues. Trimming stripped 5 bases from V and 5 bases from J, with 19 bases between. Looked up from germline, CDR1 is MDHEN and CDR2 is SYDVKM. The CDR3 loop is CASSPKRGVTHEQYF. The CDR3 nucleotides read TGTGCCAGCAGTCCCAAACGGGGAGTTACCCACGAGCAGTACTTC.

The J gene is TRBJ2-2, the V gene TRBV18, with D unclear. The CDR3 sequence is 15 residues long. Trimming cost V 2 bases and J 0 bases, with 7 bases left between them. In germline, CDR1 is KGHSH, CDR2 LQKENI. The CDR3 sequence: CASSPIKSNTGELFF. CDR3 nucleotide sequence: TGTGCCAGCTCACCAATAAAATCGAACACCGGGGAGCTGTTTTTT. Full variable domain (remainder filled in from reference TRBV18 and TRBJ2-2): NAGVMQNPRHLVRRRGQEARLRCSPMKGHSHVYWYRQLPEEGLKFMVYLQKENIIDESGMPKERFSAEFPKEGPSILRIQQVVRGDSAAYFCASSPIKSNTGELFFGEGSRLTVL.

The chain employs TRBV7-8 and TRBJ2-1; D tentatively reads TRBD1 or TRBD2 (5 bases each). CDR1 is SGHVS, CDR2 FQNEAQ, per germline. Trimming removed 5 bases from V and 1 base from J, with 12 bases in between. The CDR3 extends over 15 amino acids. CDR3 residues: CASSGDGLSYNEQFF. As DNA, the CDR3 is TGTGCCAGCAGCGGGGACGGCTTATCCTACAATGAGCAGTTCTTC.

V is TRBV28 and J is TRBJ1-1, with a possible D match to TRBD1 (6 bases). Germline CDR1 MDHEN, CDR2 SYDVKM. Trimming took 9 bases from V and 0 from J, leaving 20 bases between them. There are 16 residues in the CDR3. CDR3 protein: CASPPGHLVMNTEAFF. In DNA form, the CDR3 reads TGTGCCAGTCCCCCGGGACACCTCGTCATGAACACTGAAGCTTTCTTT.

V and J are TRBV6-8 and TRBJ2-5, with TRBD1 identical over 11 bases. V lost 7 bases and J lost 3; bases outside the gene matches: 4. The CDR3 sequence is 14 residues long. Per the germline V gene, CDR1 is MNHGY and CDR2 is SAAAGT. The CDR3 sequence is CASTGGQGEETQYF. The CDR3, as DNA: TGTGCCAGCACCGGGGGACAGGGGGAAGAGACCCAGTACTTC.

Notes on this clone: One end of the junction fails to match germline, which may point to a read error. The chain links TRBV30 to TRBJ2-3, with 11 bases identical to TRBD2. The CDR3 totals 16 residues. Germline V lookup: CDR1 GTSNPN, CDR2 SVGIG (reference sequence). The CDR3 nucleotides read TGTACCTGGATTTTAGAGCTAGCGGGAGGATTGGATACGCAGTATTTT. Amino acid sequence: CTWILELAGGLDTQYF.

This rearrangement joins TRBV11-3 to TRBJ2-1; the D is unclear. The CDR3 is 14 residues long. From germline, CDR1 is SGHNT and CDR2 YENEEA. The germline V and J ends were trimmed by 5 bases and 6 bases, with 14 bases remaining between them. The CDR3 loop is CASSHVFVANEQFF. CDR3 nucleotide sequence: TGTGCCAGCAGCCATGTATTTGTCGCCAATGAGCAGTTCTTC.